The 9 T cell receptor beta chains listed next were all sequenced from one sample in a study of T cell responses to AZD1222 COVID-19 vaccine. Only in-frame clones appear in the TCRdb table, and some are missing; sequencing was by immunoSEQ multiplex PCR. The sample records 100,000 to 120,000 clones, 70% to 90% being singletons. The material was peripheral blood, obtained 28 days after the second AZD1222 dose. All receptors come from an adult who received the AZD1222 COVID-19 vaccine.

The chain links TRBV5-1 to TRBJ1-6; weak D call: TRBD1 (6 bases). Germline V gene data show CDR1 as SGHRS and CDR2 as YFSETQ. Trimming took off 4 bases at V and 9 bases at J, with 14 bases between the two ends. The CDR3 sequence is 14 residues long. CDR3 loop: CASSLGQQSSPLHF. The DNA for the CDR3 is TGCGCCAGCAGCCTAGGACAGCAATCTTCACCCCTCCACTTT.

The chain is built from TRBV9 and TRBJ1-2, with D possibly TRBD1 on 5 matching bases. The CDR3 is made up of 13 amino acids. Trimming stripped 2 bases from V and 3 bases from J, with 8 bases between. Germline CDR1 reads SGDLS; CDR2 reads YYNGEE. The CDR3 nucleotides are TGTGCCAGCAGCGTCCAGGGACACTATGGCTACACCTTC. Translation: CASSVQGHYGYTF.

The rearrangement joins TRBV12-3 or TRBV12-4 to TRBJ1-1; D is perhaps TRBD1 (5 bases). The CDR3 has 12 amino acids. Deletions cut 7 bases from V and 0 bases from J, with 6 bases between. CDR3 amino acids: CASNRLNTEAFF. DNA for the CDR3: TGTGCCAGCAACAGGTTGAACACTGAAGCTTTCTTT.

This clone was counted a few times. The chain has TRBV7-8 and TRBJ1-5, with 8 bases lining up with TRBD1. In germline, CDR1 is SGHVS, CDR2 FQNEAQ. V was pared by 4 bases and J by 2 bases, with 7 bases of the junction left unmatched. This CDR3 spans 16 amino acids. CDR3 nucleotides: TGTGCCAGCAGCTCCCGACAGGGGAAGCGCAATCAGCCCCAGCATTTT. Its protein product is CASSSRQGKRNQPQHF.

V is TRBV10-3 and J is TRBJ2-7, with 8 bases matching TRBD1. Germline V lookup: CDR1 ENHRY, CDR2 SYGVKD. V lost 6 bases, J lost 5 bases, and 6 bases stayed unmatched. The CDR3 length is 13 residues. CDR3: CAIRADRDHEQYF. CDR3 nucleotides: TGTGCCATCAGAGCGGACAGGGACCACGAGCAGTACTTC.

The chain links TRBV5-1 to TRBJ2-7; 15 positions agree with TRBD2. Germline V gives CDR1 SGHRS, CDR2 YFSETQ. CDR3 size: 17 residues. V gave up 3 bases and J gave up 2 bases; unmatched junction bases: 6. As DNA, the CDR3 is TGCGCCAGCAGCTGGGGACTAGCGGGAGGCACACCCTACGAGCAGTACTTC. Translating gives CASSWGLAGGTPYEQYF.

The J gene is TRBJ1-6, the V gene TRBV2; 9 nucleotides align to TRBD1. The CDR3 consists of 15 residues. The V gene's germline CDR1 is SNHLY and CDR2 FYNNEI. Trimming cost V 1 base and J 7 bases; bases outside gene matches: 2. In DNA form, the CDR3 reads TGTGCCAGCAGTGAAGGGACAGGGGAGAATTCACCCCTCCACTTT. This sequence encodes CASSEGTGENSPLHF.

J is TRBJ2-1 and V is TRBV4-2; D may be TRBD2 (7 bases). V shed 1 base and J shed 4 bases, with 26 bases lying between them. The germline gives CDR1 LGHNA, CDR2 YNFKEQ. The CDR3 is 20 residues long. The CDR3 region is CASSQAPIGGGRSNYNEQFF. The CDR3 DNA reads as TGTGCCAGCAGCCAAGCCCCCATTGGCGGGGGCCGATCTAATTACAATGAGCAGTTCTTC.

This chain links TRBV7-9 with TRBJ1-2, with unresolved D. The germline V and J ends were trimmed by 1 base and 4 bases, with 7 bases remaining between them. Per the germline V gene, CDR1 is SEHNR and CDR2 is FQNEAQ (reference sequence). The CDR3 contains 13 residues. CDR3 region: CASSLGVAYGYTF. The CDR3 DNA sequence: TGTGCCAGCAGCTTAGGAGTTGCCTATGGCTACACCTTC. Drawing the rest from reference TRBV7-9 and TRBJ1-2, the complete variable domain is DTGVSQNPRHKITKRGQNVTFRCDPISEHNRLYWYRQTLGQGPEFLTYFQNEAQLEKSRLLSDRFSAERPKGSFSTLEIQRTEQGDSAMYLCASSLGVAYGYTFGSGTRLTVV.